This entry concerns a single TCR beta chain. Antigen specificity is unknown. The sample originates from a study of response to subunit inactivated influenza vaccine. Notes on the study in general: The authors proposed limited new T cell recruitment per seasonal influenza vaccination.

In TCRdb, the RT-PCR reads were re-called with MiXCR into one record per CDR3 protein. The sample carries 600,000 to 700,000 distinct CDR3 sequences, 11% to 15% recorded once. CDR1 is SGHAT and CDR2 is FQNNGV in the germline V gene. This CDR3 spans 17 amino acids. Between the trimmed V and J ends, which lost 0 bases and 0 bases, there was a span of 11 bases. Sequences were derived from PBMCs from blood, sampled 14 to 15 days before vaccination. The source is a man in his forties or fifties who received an inactivated influenza vaccine. The chain employs TRBV11-2 and TRBJ2-2; D is perhaps TRBD2 (6 bases). The CDR3 bases are TGTGCCAGCAGCTTAGATACGACTAGTTCGAACACCGGGGAGCTGTTTTTT. Its protein product is CASSLDTTSSNTGELFF.